This passage covers 8 T cell receptor beta chains from one sample sequenced in a study of PD-L1 blockade in urothelial cancer. Assay used: immunoSEQ multiplex PCR; TCRdb lists only in-frame clones, some missing. Found here are 75,000 to 100,000 clones, less than 90% of them singletons; the top ten hold roughly 8%. Described time point: peripheral blood 6 weeks after treatment start. Sequenced material: PBMCs, taken around atezolizumab (anti-PD-L1) treatment. All receptors come from a man in his 70s with urothelial cancer.

The CDR3 nucleotides read TGTGCCAGTAGTCGACAGGGGGCAAACACTGAAGCTTTCTTT. Protein sequence: CASSRQGANTEAFF. The chain has TRBV19 and TRBJ1-1; 10 bases match TRBD1. V trimming: 5 bases; J trimming: 2 bases; junction bases outside the gene matches: 2. Per the germline V gene, CDR1 is LNHDA and CDR2 is SQIVND (reference sequence). This CDR3 contains 14 residues.

J is TRBJ2-2 and V is TRBV6-6, with 8 bases fitting TRBD2. The CDR3 has 16 amino acids. Germline trimming cut 5 bases from V and 0 bases from J; bases unmatched to any gene: 5. Looked up from germline, CDR1 is MNHNY and CDR2 is SVGAGI (reference sequence). CDR3 in DNA: TGTGCCAGCAGTACAACGGGGGGGTCGAACACCGGGGAGCTGTTTTTT. Its translation is CASSTTGGSNTGELFF.

The chain employs TRBV7-9 and TRBJ1-3, with D tentatively TRBD1 (5 bases). The V and J ends lost 6 bases and 4 bases respectively, with 22 bases between them. The germline gives CDR1 SEHNR, CDR2 FQNEAQ (reference sequence). The CDR3 sequence is 17 residues long. CDR3 in DNA: TGTGCCAGCAGTTTGCGCCGTGGGAGGGGCCCAGGAAACACCATATATTTT. Encoded protein: CASSLRRGRGPGNTIYF.

The CDR3 bases are TGTGCCAGCAGTCCCGGAGCACGTGAGGGAAACACCATATATTTT. Translated: CASSPGAREGNTIYF. The chain is built from TRBV2 and TRBJ1-3; D is uncertain. Per germline, CDR1 SNHLY and CDR2 FYNNEI. V was clipped by 5 bases and J by 4 bases, with 15 bases between them. This CDR3 is 15 amino acids long.

The J gene is TRBJ1-2, the V gene TRBV12-5; D gene unclear. Per the germline V gene, CDR1 is LGHNT and CDR2 is FRNRAP. The CDR3 extends over 15 amino acids. V was clipped by 4 bases and J by 4 bases, with 16 bases between them. In nucleotides, the CDR3 is TGTGCTAGTGGTTCCCCATCGGAGGGAACCTATGGCTACACCTTC. Translation: CASGSPSEGTYGYTF.

V is TRBV5-1 and J is TRBJ2-7, with 7 bases identical to TRBD2. CDR3 length: 15 amino acids. Germline CDR1 reads SGHRS; CDR2 reads YFSETQ. After removal of 0 bases from V and 2 bases from J, the junction contained 5 bases not matched to a gene. CDR3 in amino acids: CASSLGASGTYEQYF. The CDR3 DNA is TGCGCCAGCAGCTTGGGGGCTAGCGGTACCTACGAGCAGTACTTC.

Worth noting for this clone: The sample contains more than one DNA sequence encoding this CDR3. V usage is TRBV7-2 and J usage is TRBJ2-2; D is perhaps TRBD1 (6 bases). Germline V CDR1 and CDR2: SGHTA, FQGNSA. This CDR3 has 14 residues. V lost 4 bases, J lost 1 base, and 7 bases lay in between. CDR3 sequence reads: CASSSTGNTGELFF. The CDR3 nucleotides are TGTGCCAGCAGCTCGACAGGGAACACCGGGGAGCTGTTTTTT.

For this clone: Relative to the germline gene, one junction end is altered; a read error may explain this. V usage is TRBV7-2 and J usage is TRBJ2-7; TRBD1 agrees at 7 bases. CDR1 is SGHTA, CDR2 FQGNSA, per germline. This CDR3 spans 13 amino acids. This CDR3 reads CASSLEGGRSVSF. The DNA of the CDR3 is TGTGCCAGCAGCTTAGAAGGGGGCAGGAGTGTATCGTTC.